This entry is about one T cell receptor (beta chain). Antigen unknown. V shed 5 bases, J shed 4 bases, and the junction held 1 base outside the gene matches. CDR1 is LNHDA, CDR2 SQIVND, per germline (reference sequence). The CDR3 length is 13 residues. The data stem from a study of T cells after posttransplantation cyclophosphamide. Points from the study as a whole: Later blood repertoires were often dominated by clones from the donor CD8+ memory compartment. Skin or GI-infiltrating T cells shared few TRB sequences with blood.

Treatment was busulfan-fludarabine conditioning, a marrow graft, and cyclophosphamide on days +3 and +4. Clones were read by immunoSEQ multiplex PCR, and TCRdb kept only the in-frame ones, dropping some. The repertoire consists of 6,100 or so clones, with 70% to 75% occurring once and the leading ten covering approximately 20%. The receptor was isolated from a male patient in his thirties who received an allogeneic stem cell transplant from a related donor, was CMV-positive, and had acute GVHD only. The graft donor may have contributed some T cells. Here the sequenced sample was PBMCs, taken around 1,400 days after allogeneic stem cell transplant with posttransplant cyclophosphamide. The chain combines TRBV19 with TRBJ1-5, with 8 bases identical to TRBD1. The CDR3 coding sequence is TGTGCCAGTAGTGGGGACAGGAATCAGCCCCAGCATTTT. Amino acid sequence: CASSGDRNQPQHF.